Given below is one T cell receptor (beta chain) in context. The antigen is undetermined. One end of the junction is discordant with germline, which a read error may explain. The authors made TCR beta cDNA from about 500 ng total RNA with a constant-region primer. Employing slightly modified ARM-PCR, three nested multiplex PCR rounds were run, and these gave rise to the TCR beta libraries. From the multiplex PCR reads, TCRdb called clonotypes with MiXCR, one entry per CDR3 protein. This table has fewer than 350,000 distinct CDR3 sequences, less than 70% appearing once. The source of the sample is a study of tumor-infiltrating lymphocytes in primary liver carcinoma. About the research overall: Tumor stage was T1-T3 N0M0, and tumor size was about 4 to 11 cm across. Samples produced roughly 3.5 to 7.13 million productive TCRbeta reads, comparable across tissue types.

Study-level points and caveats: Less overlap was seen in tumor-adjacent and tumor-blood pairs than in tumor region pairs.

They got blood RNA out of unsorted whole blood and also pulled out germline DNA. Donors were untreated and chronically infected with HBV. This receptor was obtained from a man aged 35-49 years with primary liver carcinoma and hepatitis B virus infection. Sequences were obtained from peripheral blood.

The CDR3 sequence is CASSYVQEQGTQYF. The CDR3 DNA reads as TGTGCCAGCAGTTATGTCCAGGAGCAAGGGACCCAGTACTTC. V and J are TRBV6-5 and TRBJ2-5, with D hard to call. The CDR3 length is 14 residues. CDR1 is MNHEY, CDR2 SVGAGI, per germline.